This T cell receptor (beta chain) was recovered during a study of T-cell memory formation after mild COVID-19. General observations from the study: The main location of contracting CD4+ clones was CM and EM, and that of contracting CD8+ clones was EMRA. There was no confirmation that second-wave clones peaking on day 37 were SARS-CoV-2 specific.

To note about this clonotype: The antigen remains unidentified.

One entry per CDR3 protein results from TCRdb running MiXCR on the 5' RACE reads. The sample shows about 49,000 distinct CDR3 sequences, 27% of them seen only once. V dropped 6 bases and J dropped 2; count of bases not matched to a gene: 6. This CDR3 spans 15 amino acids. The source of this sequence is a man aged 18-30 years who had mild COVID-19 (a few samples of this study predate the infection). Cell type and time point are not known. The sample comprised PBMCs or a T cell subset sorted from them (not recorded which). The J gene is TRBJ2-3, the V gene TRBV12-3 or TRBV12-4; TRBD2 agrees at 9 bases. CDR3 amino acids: CASRQPGLATDTQYF. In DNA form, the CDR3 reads TGTGCCAGCAGACAACCGGGACTAGCCACAGATACGCAGTATTTT.